This entry is about one TCR beta chain. Its antigen is not known. Libraries for TCRalpha and TCRbeta carried sample barcodes and unique molecular identifiers via 5'RACE. From the 5' RACE reads, TCRdb called clonotypes with MiXCR, one entry per CDR3 protein. The table shows a few hundred thousand distinct CDR3 sequences, with approximately 15% occurring only once. This sample is part of a study of T-cell memory formation after mild COVID-19. Study observations and caveats: Some responding clones appeared in pre-infection memory, suggesting cross-reactive memory joined.

The CDR3 is made up of 16 amino acids. From germline, CDR1 is MGHRA and CDR2 YSYEKL. J gave up 5 bases and V 5 bases, and 9 bases lay outside the gene matches. This TCR derives from a man younger than 35 who had mild COVID-19 (a few samples of this study predate the infection). Cell type and time point are not known. V is TRBV4-1 and J is TRBJ2-3, with 11 bases aligning to TRBD2. What was sequenced was PBMCs or a T cell subset sorted from them (not recorded which). CDR3 protein: CASSYPSGGRIDTQYF. The CDR3 DNA is TGCGCCAGCAGCTATCCTAGCGGGGGGAGGATAGATACGCAGTATTTT.